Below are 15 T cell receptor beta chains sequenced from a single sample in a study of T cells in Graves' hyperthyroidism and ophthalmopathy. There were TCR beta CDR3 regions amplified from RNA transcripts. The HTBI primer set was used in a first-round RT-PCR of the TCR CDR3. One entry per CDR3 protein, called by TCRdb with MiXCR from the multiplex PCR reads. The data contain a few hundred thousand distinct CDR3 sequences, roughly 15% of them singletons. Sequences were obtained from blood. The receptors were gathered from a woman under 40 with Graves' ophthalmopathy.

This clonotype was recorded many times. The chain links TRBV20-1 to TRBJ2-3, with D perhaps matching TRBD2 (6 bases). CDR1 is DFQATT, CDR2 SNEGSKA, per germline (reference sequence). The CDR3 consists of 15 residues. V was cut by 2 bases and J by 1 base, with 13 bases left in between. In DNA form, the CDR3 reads TGCAGTGCTAGACCAGAAATAGCGGGCACAGATACGCAGTATTTT. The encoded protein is CSARPEIAGTDTQYF.

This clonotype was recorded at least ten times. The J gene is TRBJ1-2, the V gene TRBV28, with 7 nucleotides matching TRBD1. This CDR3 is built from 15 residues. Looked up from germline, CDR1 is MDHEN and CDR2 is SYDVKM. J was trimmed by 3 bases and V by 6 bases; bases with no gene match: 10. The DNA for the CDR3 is TGTGCCAGCAGCCCAGCCGAGGACAGGTACTATGGCTACACCTTC. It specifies CASSPAEDRYYGYTF.

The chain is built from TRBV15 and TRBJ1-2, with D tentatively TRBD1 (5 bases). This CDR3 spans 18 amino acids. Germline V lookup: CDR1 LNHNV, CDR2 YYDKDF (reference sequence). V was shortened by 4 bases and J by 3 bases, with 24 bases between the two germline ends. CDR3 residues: CATSTLSLVQGTDYGYTF. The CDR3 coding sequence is TGTGCCACCAGCACCCTTTCTTTGGTCCAGGGAACCGACTATGGCTACACCTTC.

The CDR3 coding sequence is TGTGCCAGGAATAACCGGGACAACTACGAGCAGTACTTC. Translation: CARNNRDNYEQYF. The gene calls are TRBV27 and TRBJ2-7; tentatively, D is TRBD1 (6 bases). Trimming removed 9 bases from V and 3 bases from J, with 15 bases in between. This CDR3 spans 13 amino acids. The germline CDR1 and CDR2 sequences are MNHEY and SMNVEV (reference sequence).

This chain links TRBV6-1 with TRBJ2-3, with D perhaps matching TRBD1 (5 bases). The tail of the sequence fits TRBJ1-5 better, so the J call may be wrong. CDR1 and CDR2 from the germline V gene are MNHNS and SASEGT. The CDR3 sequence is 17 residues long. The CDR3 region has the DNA TGTGCCAGCAGTGAAGATCGGGGCGGGATTCTTTCAGATACGCAGCATTTT. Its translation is CASSEDRGGILSDTQHF.

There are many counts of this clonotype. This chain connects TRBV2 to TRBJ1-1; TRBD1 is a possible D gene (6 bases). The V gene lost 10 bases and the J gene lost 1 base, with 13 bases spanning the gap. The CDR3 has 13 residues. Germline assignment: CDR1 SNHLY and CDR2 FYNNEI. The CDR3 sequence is CAKRTVGNTEAFF. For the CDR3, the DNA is TGTGCCAAAAGGACAGTTGGGAACACTGAAGCTTTCTTT.

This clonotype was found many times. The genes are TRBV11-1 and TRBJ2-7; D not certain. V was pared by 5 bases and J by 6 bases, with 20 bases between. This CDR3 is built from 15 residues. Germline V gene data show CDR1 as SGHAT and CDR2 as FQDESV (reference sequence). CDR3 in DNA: TGTGCCAGCAGCCCCGCAGGTTTGACCCGTGGCGAGCAGTACTTC. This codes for CASSPAGLTRGEQYF.

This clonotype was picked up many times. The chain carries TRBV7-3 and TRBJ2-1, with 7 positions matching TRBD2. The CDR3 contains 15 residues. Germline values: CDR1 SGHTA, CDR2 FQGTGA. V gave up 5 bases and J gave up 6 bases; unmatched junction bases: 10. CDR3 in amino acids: CASSLEGSGSNEQFF. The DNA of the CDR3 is TGTGCCAGCAGCCTCGAGGGTAGCGGGTCCAATGAGCAGTTCTTC.

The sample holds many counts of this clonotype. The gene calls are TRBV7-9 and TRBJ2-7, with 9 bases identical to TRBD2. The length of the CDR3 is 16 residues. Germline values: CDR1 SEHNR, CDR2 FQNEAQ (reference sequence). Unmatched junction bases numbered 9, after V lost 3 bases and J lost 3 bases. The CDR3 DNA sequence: TGTGCCAGCAGCTTCTACGGCGGGGGGGGATTCTACGAGCAGTACTTC. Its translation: CASSFYGGGGFYEQYF.

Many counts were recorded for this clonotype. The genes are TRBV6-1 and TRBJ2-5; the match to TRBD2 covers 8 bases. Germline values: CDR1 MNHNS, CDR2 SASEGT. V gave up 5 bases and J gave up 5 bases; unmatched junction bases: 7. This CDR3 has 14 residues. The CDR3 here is CASSSSGGPETQYF. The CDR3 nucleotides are TGTGCCAGCAGTTCGTCGGGGGGGCCGGAGACCCAGTACTTC.

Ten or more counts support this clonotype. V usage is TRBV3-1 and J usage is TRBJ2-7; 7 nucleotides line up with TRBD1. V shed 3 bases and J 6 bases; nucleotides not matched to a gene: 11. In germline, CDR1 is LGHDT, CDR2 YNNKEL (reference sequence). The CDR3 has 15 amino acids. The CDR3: CASSQTGSTNSEQYF. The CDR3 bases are TGTGCCAGCAGCCAGACAGGGTCCACCAATTCCGAGCAGTACTTC.

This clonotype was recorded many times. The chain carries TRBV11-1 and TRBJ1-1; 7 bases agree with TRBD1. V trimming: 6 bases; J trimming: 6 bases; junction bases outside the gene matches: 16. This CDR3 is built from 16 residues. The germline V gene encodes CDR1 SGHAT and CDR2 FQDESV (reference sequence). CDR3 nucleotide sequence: TGTGCCAGCAGGCCCTACGGGGACAGCAGTGACGCTGAAGCTTTCTTT. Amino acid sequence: CASRPYGDSSDAEAFF.

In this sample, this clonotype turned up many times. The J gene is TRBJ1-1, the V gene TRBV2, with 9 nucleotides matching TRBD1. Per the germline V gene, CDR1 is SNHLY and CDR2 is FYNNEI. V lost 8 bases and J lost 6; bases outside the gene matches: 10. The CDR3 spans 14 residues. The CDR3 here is CASSLDRGIPEAFF. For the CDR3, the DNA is TGTGCCAGCTCCCTGGACAGGGGTATACCTGAAGCTTTCTTT.

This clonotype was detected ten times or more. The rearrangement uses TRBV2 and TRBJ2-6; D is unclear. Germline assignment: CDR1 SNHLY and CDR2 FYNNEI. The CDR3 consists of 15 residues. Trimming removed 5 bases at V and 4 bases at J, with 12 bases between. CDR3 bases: TGTGCCAGCAGTCGAAGGGCTACAGGGGCCAACGTCCTGACTTTC. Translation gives CASSRRATGANVLTF.

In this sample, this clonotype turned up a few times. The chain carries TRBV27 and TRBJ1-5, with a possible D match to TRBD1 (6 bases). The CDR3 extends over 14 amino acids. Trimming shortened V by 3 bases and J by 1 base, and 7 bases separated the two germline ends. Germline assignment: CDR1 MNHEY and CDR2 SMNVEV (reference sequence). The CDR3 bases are TGTGCCAGCAGTTTCCAGGGGAGCAATCAGCCCCAGCATTTT. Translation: CASSFQGSNQPQHF.